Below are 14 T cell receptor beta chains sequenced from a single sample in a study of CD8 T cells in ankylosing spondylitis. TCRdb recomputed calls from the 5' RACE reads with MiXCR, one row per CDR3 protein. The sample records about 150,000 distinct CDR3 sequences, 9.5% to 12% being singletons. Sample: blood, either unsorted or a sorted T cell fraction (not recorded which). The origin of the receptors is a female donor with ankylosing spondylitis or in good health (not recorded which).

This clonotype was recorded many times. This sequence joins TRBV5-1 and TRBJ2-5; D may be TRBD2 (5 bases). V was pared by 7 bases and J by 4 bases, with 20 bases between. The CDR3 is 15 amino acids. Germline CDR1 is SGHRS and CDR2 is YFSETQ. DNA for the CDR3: TGCGCCAGCGTCGAAGGAGGCACCGGTAGAGAGACCCAGTACTTC. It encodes CASVEGGTGRETQYF.

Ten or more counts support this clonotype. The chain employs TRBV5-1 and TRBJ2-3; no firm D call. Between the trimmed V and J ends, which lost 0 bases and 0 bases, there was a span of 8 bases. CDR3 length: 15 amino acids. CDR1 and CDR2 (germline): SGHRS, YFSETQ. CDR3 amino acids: CASSLGHMSTDTQYF. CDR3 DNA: TGCGCCAGCAGCTTGGGACACATGAGCACAGATACGCAGTATTTT.

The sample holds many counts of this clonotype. The CDR3 DNA reads TGCAGTGCAACCTCACAGGGATGGAACACTGAAGCTTTCTTT. Protein: CSATSQGWNTEAFF. The V gene is TRBV20-1, the J gene TRBJ1-1, with D possibly matching TRBD1 (6 bases). V lost 6 bases and J lost 1, with 15 bases in between. In germline, CDR1 is DFQATT, CDR2 SNEGSKA (reference sequence). This CDR3 has 14 residues.

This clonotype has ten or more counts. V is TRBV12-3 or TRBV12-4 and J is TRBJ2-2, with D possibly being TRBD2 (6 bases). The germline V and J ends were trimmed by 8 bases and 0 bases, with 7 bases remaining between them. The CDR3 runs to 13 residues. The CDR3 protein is CASGRTNTGELFF. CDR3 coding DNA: TGTGCCAGCGGGAGGACGAACACCGGGGAGCTGTTTTTT.

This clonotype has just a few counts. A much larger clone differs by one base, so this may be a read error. CDR3 protein: CASSLGQGMGTDTRYF. Here the CDR3 DNA reads TGCGCCAGCAGCTTGGGACAGGGAATGGGCACAGATACGCGGTATTTT. This chain connects TRBV5-1 to TRBJ2-3; TRBD1 aligns across 7 bases. CDR3 length: 16 amino acids. From germline, CDR1 is SGHRS and CDR2 YFSETQ.

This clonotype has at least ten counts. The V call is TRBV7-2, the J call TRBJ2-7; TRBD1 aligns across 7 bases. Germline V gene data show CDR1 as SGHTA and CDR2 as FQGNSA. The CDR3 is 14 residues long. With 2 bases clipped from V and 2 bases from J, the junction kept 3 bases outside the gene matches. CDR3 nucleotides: TGTGCCAGCAGCTTAATGGGACAGACCTACGAGCAGTACTTC. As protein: CASSLMGQTYEQYF.

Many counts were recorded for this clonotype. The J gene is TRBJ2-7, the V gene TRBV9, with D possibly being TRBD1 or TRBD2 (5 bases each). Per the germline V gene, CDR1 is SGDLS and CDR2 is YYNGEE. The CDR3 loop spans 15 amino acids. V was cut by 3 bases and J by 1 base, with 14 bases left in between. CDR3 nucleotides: TGTGCCAGCAGCGAGGCCCCGGGACGTTCCTACGAGCAGTACTTC. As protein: CASSEAPGRSYEQYF.

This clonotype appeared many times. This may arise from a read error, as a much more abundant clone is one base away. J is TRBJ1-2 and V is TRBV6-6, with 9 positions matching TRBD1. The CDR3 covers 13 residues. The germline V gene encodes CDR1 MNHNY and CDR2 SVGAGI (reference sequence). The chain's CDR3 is CASGTGLSYGYPF. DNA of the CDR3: TGTGCCAGCGGGACAGGGTTAAGTTATGGCTACCCCTTC.

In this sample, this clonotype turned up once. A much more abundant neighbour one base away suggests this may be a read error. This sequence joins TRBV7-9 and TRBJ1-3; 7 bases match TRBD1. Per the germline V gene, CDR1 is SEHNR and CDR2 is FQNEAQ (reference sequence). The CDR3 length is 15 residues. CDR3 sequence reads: CAGSLEGQNTNTIYF. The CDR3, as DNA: TGTGCCGGCAGCTTAGAGGGACAGAATACAAACACCATATATTTT.

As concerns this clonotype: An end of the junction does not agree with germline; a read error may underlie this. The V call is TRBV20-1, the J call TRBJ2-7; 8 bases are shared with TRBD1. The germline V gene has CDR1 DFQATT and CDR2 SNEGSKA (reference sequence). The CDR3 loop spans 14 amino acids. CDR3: CSTREQGAGYEQCF. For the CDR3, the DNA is TGCAGTACTAGAGAGCAGGGGGCTGGATACGAGCAGTGCTTC.

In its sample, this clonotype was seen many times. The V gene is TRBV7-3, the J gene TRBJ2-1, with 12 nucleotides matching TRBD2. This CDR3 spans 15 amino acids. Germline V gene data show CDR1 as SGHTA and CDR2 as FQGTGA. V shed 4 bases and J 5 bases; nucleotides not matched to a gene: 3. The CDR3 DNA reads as TGTGCCAGCAGCTCTAGCGGGGGGGCAAACAATGAGCAGTTCTTC. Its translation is CASSSSGGANNEQFF.

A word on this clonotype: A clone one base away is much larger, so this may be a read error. CDR3 nucleotide sequence: TGCGTCAGCAGCCTACTCAGGGGTGGAGGTTACGAGCAGTACTTC. Protein: CVSSLLRGGGYEQYF. The chain uses TRBV5-1 and TRBJ2-7; TRBD1 might be the D (6 bases). The germline V gene encodes CDR1 SGHRS and CDR2 YFSETQ. CDR3 length equals 15 residues.

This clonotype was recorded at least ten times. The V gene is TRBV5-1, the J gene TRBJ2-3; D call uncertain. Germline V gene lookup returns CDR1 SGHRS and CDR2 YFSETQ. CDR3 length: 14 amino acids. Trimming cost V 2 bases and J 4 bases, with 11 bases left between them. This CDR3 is CASSLNFAADTQYF. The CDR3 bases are TGCGCCAGCAGCTTAAACTTTGCGGCAGATACGCAGTATTTT. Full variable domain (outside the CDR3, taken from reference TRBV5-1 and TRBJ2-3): KAGVTQTPRYLIKTRGQQVTLSCSPISGHRSVSWYQQTPGQGLQFLFEYFSETQRNKGNFPGRFSGRQFSNSRSEMNVSTLELGDSALYLCASSLNFAADTQYFGPGTRLTVL.

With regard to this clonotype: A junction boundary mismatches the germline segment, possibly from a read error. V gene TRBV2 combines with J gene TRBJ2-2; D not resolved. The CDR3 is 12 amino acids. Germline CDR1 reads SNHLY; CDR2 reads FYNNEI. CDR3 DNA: TGTGACAGCAGTGCAGACACCGGGGAGCTGTTTTTT. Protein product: CDSSADTGELFF.